The clone carrying this TCR beta chain was found once. Its antigen is undetermined. Time point indicated: week 5, during vaccination. The content of each vaccine dose was 300 ug of mutant IDH1 20-mer peptide, and topical imiquimod accompanied it. Each of the donors came in with new WHO grade 3 or 4 astrocytomas that were IDH1-mutant and ATRX-lost. V was cut by 4 bases and J by 1 base, with 5 bases left in between. This CDR3 comprises 12 residues. CDR1 SGHNT and CDR2 YYREEE come from the germline V gene (reference sequence). This entry comes from a study of a mutant IDH1 vaccine in newly diagnosed glioma. Study-wide context: In some groups vaccination began 4-6 weeks post-radiotherapy; others received it with temozolomide. Patients previously underwent radiotherapy, temozolomide, or both, and most underwent both.

Produced via immunoSEQ multiplex PCR; TCRdb's table is partial and in-frame only. The sample holds under 45,000 clones, roughly 76% seen once. Study-wide findings and caveats: Changes in the top peripheral T cell clonotypes seemingly had no bearing on pseudoprogression.

The specimen comprised PBMCs, sampled from a glioma patient whose treatment included an IDH1 peptide vaccine. The V and J genes are TRBV5-4 and TRBJ2-5, with D unresolved. The clonotype comes from a man aged 45-60 years with glioma. The CDR3 DNA reads as TGTGCCAGCAGCAGGACCCAAGAGACCCAGTACTTC. Its translation is CASSRTQETQYF.